Following are 5 T cell receptor beta chains from one sample sequenced in a study of T cell repertoires in cytomegalovirus infection. A single record per CDR3 protein comes from TCRdb applying MiXCR to the reads. The sample holds about 600,000 distinct CDR3 sequences; approximately 24% are singletons and the top ten take 8%. Sequenced: CD8+ T cells from PBMCs. These receptors all come from a human donor in good health (CMV status not recorded). Some clones in this sample may be carry-over from other donors' samples.

The chain joins TRBV29-1 to TRBJ1-4, with TRBD1 as a possible D gene (5 bases). This CDR3 has 13 amino acids. Germline-derived CDR1 and CDR2 are SQVTM and ANQGSEA. The V and J ends lost 2 bases and 7 bases respectively, with 11 bases between them. CDR3 amino acids: CSVERSGSEKLFF. CDR3 bases: TGCAGCGTTGAAAGGTCAGGGAGTGAAAAACTGTTTTTT.

This clonotype was seen at least ten times. The rearrangement uses TRBV7-6 and TRBJ2-2; no clear D. CDR3 length equals 12 residues. Deletions cut 8 bases from V and 6 bases from J, with 10 bases between. CDR1 and CDR2 (germline): SGHVS, FNYEAQ. CDR3 protein: CASAVISGELFF. CDR3 in DNA: TGTGCCAGCGCCGTTATTTCCGGGGAGCTGTTTTTT.

The rearrangement links TRBV25-1 to TRBJ1-1; D remains unclear. From germline, CDR1 is MGHDK and CDR2 SYGVNS. Deletions cut 4 bases from V and 2 bases from J, with 8 bases between. The CDR3 consists of 13 residues. CDR3 sequence: CASSVSENTEAFF. CDR3 bases: TGTGCCAGCAGTGTTAGCGAAAACACTGAAGCTTTCTTT. The full variable domain, completed using reference TRBV25-1 and TRBJ1-1, is EADIYQTPRYLVIGTGKKITLECSQTMGHDKMYWYQQDPGMELHLIHYSYGVNSTEKGDLSSESTVSRIRTEHFPLTLESARPSHTSQYLCASSVSENTEAFFGQGTRLTVV.

The V gene is TRBV15, the J gene TRBJ1-1; no firm D call. From germline, CDR1 is LNHNV and CDR2 YYDKDF (reference sequence). The CDR3 consists of 14 residues. With 0 bases removed from V and 7 bases from J, the gap between germline ends came to 12 bases. The CDR3 is CATSRDRRGGEAFF. In DNA form, the CDR3 reads TGTGCCACCAGCAGAGATAGGCGGGGAGGTGAAGCTTTCTTT.

The chain uses TRBV10-2 and TRBJ2-7; D not resolved. Trimming took off 0 bases at V and 0 bases at J, with 9 bases between the two ends. The germline V gene has CDR1 WSHSY and CDR2 SAAADI. The CDR3 is 15 amino acids. CDR3 region: CASSESFRTSYEQYF. DNA of the CDR3: TGCGCCAGCAGTGAGTCCTTCAGGACCTCCTACGAGCAGTACTTC.